This record concerns one T cell receptor beta chain sequence. The data are from a study of preoperative IRX-2 immunotherapy in early breast cancer. Treatment indicated: preoperative locoregional IRX-2 cytokine immunotherapy. This phase Ib study tested locoregional IRX-2 cytokine immunotherapy given before surgery. TCRdb's copy holds only in-frame clones and misses some; the assay was immunoSEQ multiplex PCR. The table has about 32,000 clones, about four fifths seen once. CDR1 is MNHGY and CDR2 is SAAAGT in the germline V gene. The germline V and J ends were trimmed by 8 bases and 1 base, with 16 bases remaining between them. The CDR3 consists of 15 residues.

V usage is TRBV6-8 and J usage is TRBJ2-3, with D maybe TRBD1 (5 bases). The source of this sequence is a human donor with breast cancer. The material was lymph node tissue, obtained from a patient treated with IRX-2 immunotherapy. This chain's CDR3 is CASHRGRVGTDTQYF. In DNA form, the CDR3 reads TGTGCCAGCCATAGGGGCCGCGTGGGCACAGATACGCAGTATTTT.